This entry is about one T cell receptor (beta chain). This entry is derived from a study of blood T cell repertoires in COVID-19. Study details: The cDNA or gDNA used as material had been derived from T cells, B-cell-depleted T cells, or PBMCs.

Germline CDR1 and CDR2: MNHNS and SASEGT. The CDR3 runs to 15 residues. V shed 0 bases, J shed 3 bases, and the junction held 2 bases outside the gene matches. The authors' processing: Researchers report that nucleated cell counts were estimated from reference gene primer amplification. TCRdb's copy holds only in-frame clones and misses some; the assay was immunoSEQ multiplex PCR. V and J calls and clone size are copied from that table; D and trimming were computed from the DNA. This sample has about 230,000 clones, with approximately 83% found just once. The specimen was peripheral blood. This sequence joins TRBV6-1 and TRBJ1-5; 7 bases fit TRBD1. This sequence was found in a man aged 40-50 years with acute or convalescent COVID-19. The DNA of the CDR3 is TGTGCCAGCAGTGAAGCTAGGGGGCACAATCAGCCCCAGCATTTT. This gives the protein CASSEARGHNQPQHF.